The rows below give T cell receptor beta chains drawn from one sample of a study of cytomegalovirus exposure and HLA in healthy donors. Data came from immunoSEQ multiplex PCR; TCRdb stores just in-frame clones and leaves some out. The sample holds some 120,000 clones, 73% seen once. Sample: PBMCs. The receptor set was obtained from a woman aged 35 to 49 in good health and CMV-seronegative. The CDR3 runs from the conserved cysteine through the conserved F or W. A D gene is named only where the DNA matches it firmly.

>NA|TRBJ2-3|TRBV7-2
CASSSLSSTDTQYF
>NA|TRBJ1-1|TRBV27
CASSLIGGWGDTEAFF
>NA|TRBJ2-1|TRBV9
CASSATPYNEQFF
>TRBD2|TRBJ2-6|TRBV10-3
CAIRSSSTSGKKVGANVLTF
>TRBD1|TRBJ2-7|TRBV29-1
CSAKGQGHEQYF
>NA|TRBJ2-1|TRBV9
CASSSNLDGSSYNEQFF
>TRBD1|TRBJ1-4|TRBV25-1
CASSEDRGLFF
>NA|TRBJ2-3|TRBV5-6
CASSRTGTDTQYF
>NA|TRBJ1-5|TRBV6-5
CASRQDAWANQPQHF
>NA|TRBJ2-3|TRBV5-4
CASSLTGTDTQYF
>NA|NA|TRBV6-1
CASSQGGSKNEQYF
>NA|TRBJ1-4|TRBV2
CASTPGVGAGNEKLFF
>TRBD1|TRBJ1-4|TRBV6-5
CASSSSRTGLKRLFF
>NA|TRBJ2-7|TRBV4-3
CASSLTLASSGEQYF
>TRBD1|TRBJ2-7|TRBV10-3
CAIMSAGGYEQYF
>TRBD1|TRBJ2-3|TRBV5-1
CASSVGQGRTDTQYF
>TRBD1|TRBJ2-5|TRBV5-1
CASSSGTGGAGETQYF
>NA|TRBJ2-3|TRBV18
CASSPPSPSPDTQYF
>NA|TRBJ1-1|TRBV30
CAWRTRGYTEAFF
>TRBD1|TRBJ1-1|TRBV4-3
CASSQGTGGNTEAFF
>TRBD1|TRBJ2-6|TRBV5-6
CASSLDRDPGANVLTF
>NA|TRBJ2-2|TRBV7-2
CASSFRTYTGELFF
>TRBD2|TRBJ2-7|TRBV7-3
CASSQSGSGTYEQYF
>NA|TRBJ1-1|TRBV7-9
CASSLADRQGTEAFF
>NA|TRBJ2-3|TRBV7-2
CASSQAAFRGDTQYF
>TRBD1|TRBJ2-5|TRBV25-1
CASRTGGAETQYF
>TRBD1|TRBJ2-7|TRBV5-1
CASSRGTGTSNEQYF
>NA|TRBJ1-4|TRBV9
CASSGRDTLREKLFF
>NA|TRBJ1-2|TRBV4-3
CASSQGGAGYTF
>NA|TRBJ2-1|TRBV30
CAWSPGNGDEQFF
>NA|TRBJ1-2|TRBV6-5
CASSPPAGGYTF
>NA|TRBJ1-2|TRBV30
CAWRILQGTGGYTF
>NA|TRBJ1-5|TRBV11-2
CASSLDGVAGQPQHF
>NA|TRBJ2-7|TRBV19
CASSIRSGGSIYEQYF
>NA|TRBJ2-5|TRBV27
CASSLDRQETQYF
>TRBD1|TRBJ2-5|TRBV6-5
CASRSTGVETQYF
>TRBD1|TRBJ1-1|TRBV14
CASSLYRGQTEAFF
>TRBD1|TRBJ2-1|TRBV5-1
CASSSLTGAEHEQFF
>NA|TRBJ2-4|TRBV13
CASSSPSPSGRNIQYF
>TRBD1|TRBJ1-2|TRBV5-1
CASSLSTALDRAYGYTF
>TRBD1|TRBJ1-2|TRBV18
CASSPRQGEGYTF
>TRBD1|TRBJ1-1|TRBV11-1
CASSSGTGGEAFF
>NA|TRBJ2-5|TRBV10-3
CATDREGMVETQYF
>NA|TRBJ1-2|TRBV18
CASSPPPGSNYGYTF
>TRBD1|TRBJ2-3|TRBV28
CASSPTRDRGGTDTQYF
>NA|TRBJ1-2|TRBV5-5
CASSRYSRVDYGYTF
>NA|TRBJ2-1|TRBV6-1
CASRGPQGNEQFF
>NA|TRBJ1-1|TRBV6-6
CASSKTGNTEAFF
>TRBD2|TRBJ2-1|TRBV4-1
CASSPIGLAVLNEQFF
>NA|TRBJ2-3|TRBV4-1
CASSQPGDTQYF
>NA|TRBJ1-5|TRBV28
CASSLGDTGLGQPQHF
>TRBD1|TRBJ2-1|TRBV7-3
CASSAGQGSYNEQFF
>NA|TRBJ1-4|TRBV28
CASSDSATNEKLFF
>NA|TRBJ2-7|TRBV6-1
CASSVAGTSTYEQYF
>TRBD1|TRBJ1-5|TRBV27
CASRRLMGRGNQPQHF
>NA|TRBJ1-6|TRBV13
CASSPSSVSYNSPLHF
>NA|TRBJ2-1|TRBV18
CASSRANNEQFF
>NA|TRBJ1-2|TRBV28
CASSFPENYGYTF
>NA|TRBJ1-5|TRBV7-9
CASSHGSGAIDQPQHF
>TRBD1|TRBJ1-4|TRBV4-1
CASSQGQGSEKLFF